These 16 T cell receptor beta chains came from one sample sequenced in a study of blood T cells in healthy people across ages. The use of a sample-barcoded 5' primer and a J-beta primer mix characterized a second PCR of roughly 6 to 11 cycles. From the 5' RACE reads, TCRdb called clonotypes with MiXCR, one entry per CDR3 protein. Among hundreds of thousands of distinct CDR3 sequences listed, about a quarter were seen once. These same records also appear under a second study, on T cells of mothers and their children.

The sample taken for sequencing was blood. The receptors were sampled from a boy aged 5 to 17 in good health.

This clonotype was counted a few times. This rearrangement joins TRBV5-1 to TRBJ2-5; 10 bases are a match to TRBD2. The trim removed 2 bases at V and 5 bases at J, leaving 9 bases unmatched. Germline V gene lookup returns CDR1 SGHRS and CDR2 YFSETQ. The CDR3 length is 16 residues. The DNA for the CDR3 is TGCGCCAGCAGCTTCAAACCAGCGGGGGGGGAGGAGACCCAGTACTTC. Translating gives CASSFKPAGGEETQYF.

The V gene is TRBV12-3 or TRBV12-4, the J gene TRBJ1-5; D is ambiguous. This CDR3 has 14 amino acids. Trimming took off 6 bases at V and 4 bases at J, with 13 bases between the two ends. The CDR3, as DNA: TGTGCCAGCAGCCCCGGGAACACTAATCAGCCCCAGCATTTT. It specifies CASSPGNTNQPQHF.

This clonotype was found a few times. The chain recombines TRBV7-2 with TRBJ2-1, with 9 bases that match TRBD1. CDR3 length equals 16 residues. With V trimmed by 1 base and J by 3 bases, 4 bases remained unmatched. Germline V gene sequence: CDR1 SGHTA, CDR2 FQGNSA. The CDR3 sequence: CASSLVGTGRYNEQFF. CDR3 nucleotides: TGTGCCAGCAGCTTAGTTGGGACAGGGCGCTACAATGAGCAGTTCTTC.

This clonotype was counted between two and nine times. The CDR3 sequence: CASSLPGTGGRDEQYF. CDR3 in DNA: TGCGCCAGCAGCTTACCCGGGACAGGGGGCAGGGACGAGCAGTACTTC. The rearrangement links TRBV5-1 to TRBJ2-7; 12 bases line up with TRBD1. CDR3 length equals 16 residues. Germline CDR1 is SGHRS and CDR2 is YFSETQ. V lost 2 bases to trimming and J lost 5 bases; unmatched junction nucleotides: 8.

This clonotype was counted once. The chain recombines TRBV3-1 with TRBJ2-2; possible D gene TRBD1, 6 bases. Germline CDR1 and CDR2: LGHDT and YNNKEL (reference sequence). This CDR3 has 13 amino acids. Between the trimmed V and J ends, which lost 2 bases and 7 bases, there was a span of 8 bases. The chain's CDR3 is CASSQQQGGELFF. The DNA for the CDR3 is TGTGCCAGCAGCCAACAACAGGGCGGGGAGCTGTTTTTT.

There are a few counts of this clonotype. This chain connects TRBV7-9 to TRBJ2-1, with D tentatively TRBD1 (6 bases). This CDR3 is built from 13 residues. CDR1 and CDR2 (germline): SEHNR, FQNEAQ (reference sequence). V lost 1 base and J lost 10, with 11 bases in between. CDR3 residues: CASSLGTQGEQFF. The CDR3 DNA is TGTGCCAGCAGCTTAGGCACGCAGGGGGAGCAGTTCTTC.

There are a few counts of this clonotype. J is TRBJ2-7 and V is TRBV10-3, with D perhaps matching TRBD2 (6 bases). The V end lost 10 bases, the J end lost 0 bases, and 13 bases lay between the germline ends. The germline CDR1 and CDR2 sequences are ENHRY and SYGVKD. CDR3 length: 13 residues. The CDR3, as DNA: TGTGCCACAACCGGGAGTTCCTCCTACGAGCAGTACTTC. It encodes CATTGSSSYEQYF.

This chain uses TRBV7-3 with TRBJ1-5; D is uncertain. CDR1 and CDR2 (germline): SGHTA, FQGTGA. The CDR3 is 13 residues long. V gave up 4 bases and J gave up 7 bases, with 11 bases separating them. The CDR3 sequence: CASSSTDGQPQHF. The CDR3 region has the DNA TGTGCCAGCAGCTCCACAGACGGCCAGCCCCAGCATTTT.

The chain is built from TRBV14 and TRBJ1-3, with no clear D. The CDR3 has 15 amino acids. Germline CDR1 reads SGHDN; CDR2 reads FVKESK. Trimming took off 4 bases at V and 0 bases at J, with 10 bases between the two ends. CDR3 protein: CASSLPGSSGNTIYF. The CDR3 region has the DNA TGTGCCAGCAGCCTCCCGGGGAGCTCTGGAAACACCATATATTTT.

The V and J genes are TRBV20-1 and TRBJ2-7; D possibly corresponds to TRBD2 (5 bases). This CDR3 is built from 16 residues. Germline values: CDR1 DFQATT, CDR2 SNEGSKA (reference sequence). The V end lost 0 bases, the J end lost 2 bases, and 17 bases lay between the germline ends. The CDR3 sequence is CSARDSEGLTTYEQYF. CDR3 DNA: TGCAGTGCTAGAGATTCCGAGGGATTAACCACCTACGAGCAGTACTTC.

This clonotype came up a few times. The CDR3 here is CASSWAGVTDTQYF. CDR3 DNA sequence: TGTGCCAGCAGCTGGGCGGGGGTCACAGATACGCAGTATTTT. V gene TRBV7-2 combines with J gene TRBJ2-3; 7 bases line up with TRBD2. The CDR3 has 14 residues. Germline CDR1 reads SGHTA; CDR2 reads FQGNSA. V lost 4 bases, J lost 2 bases, and 3 bases stayed unmatched.

This clonotype was observed a few times. V and J are TRBV27 and TRBJ2-5, with D possibly being TRBD2 (6 bases). The tail of the sequence fits TRBJ2-1 better, so the J call may be wrong. CDR3 length: 13 residues. Germline CDR1 is MNHEY and CDR2 is SMNVEV (reference sequence). The CDR3 DNA reads TGTGCCAGCAGGAGACTAGGGGTATATGAGCAGTTCTTC. This sequence encodes CASRRLGVYEQFF.

The V gene is TRBV20-1, the J gene TRBJ2-7; D gene uncertain. V gave up 0 bases and J gave up 7 bases, with 10 bases separating them. This CDR3 spans 12 amino acids. Germline loops: CDR1 DFQATT, CDR2 SNEGSKA (reference sequence). The CDR3 spells CSARDLRVEQYV. For the CDR3, the DNA is TGCAGTGCTAGAGATCTTAGGGTAGAGCAGTACGTC.

This clonotype was seen a few times. This chain joins TRBV12-3 or TRBV12-4 and TRBJ2-2; a possible D gene is TRBD2 (7 bases). V was trimmed by 5 bases and J by 5 bases, leaving 15 bases between them. The CDR3 extends over 15 amino acids. The CDR3 DNA reads as TGTGCCAGCAGTCGCGGGGAGGGGGAAACCGGGGAGCTGTTTTTT. This translates into CASSRGEGETGELFF.

V usage is TRBV5-1 and J usage is TRBJ2-7; 7 positions match TRBD1. In germline, CDR1 is SGHRS, CDR2 YFSETQ. J lost 6 bases, V lost 2 bases, and 14 bases had no gene match. This CDR3 is built from 16 residues. The CDR3 region is CASSFTPRQGKVEQYF. In DNA form, the CDR3 reads TGCGCCAGCAGCTTCACCCCCCGACAGGGTAAAGTCGAGCAGTACTTC.

The chain has TRBV7-2 and TRBJ2-1, with a tentative D call TRBD1 (8 bases). The DNA end favors TRBJ2-7, so the J call may be wrong. This CDR3 comprises 17 residues. CDR1 and CDR2 (germline): SGHTA, FQGNSA. DNA of the CDR3: TGTGCCAGCAGCTTAGCGGGAGGGCAGGGGGCCTCCTACGAGCAGTACTTC. The encoded protein is CASSLAGGQGASYEQYF.